The following is a T cell receptor beta chain sequence with its context. Its antigen is as yet unknown. Clones were sequenced by immunoSEQ multiplex PCR, and TCRdb holds only the in-frame ones, with some missing. The sample carries fewer than 90,000 clones, just over 85% recorded once. This sample is part of a study of OX40 agonist ivuxolimab in advanced cancers. General study results and limits: Averaged across samples, CD8+ T cells carried more expanded clones than CD4+ did.

This CDR3 is built from 15 residues. CDR1 is SGHRS and CDR2 is YFSETQ in the germline V gene. Deletions cut 0 bases from V and 0 bases from J, with 7 bases between. V usage is TRBV5-1 and J usage is TRBJ2-1; D is unresolved. This sequence was found in an adult with an advanced solid tumor such as melanoma, head and neck, liver or kidney cancer. The sample in question was CD4+ or CD8+ T cells sorted from blood, obtained in a trial of the OX40 agonist ivuxolimab. The CDR3 DNA follows: TGCGCCAGCAGCTTGGAAGGCTACTCCTACAATGAGCAGTTCTTC. Its protein product is CASSLEGYSYNEQFF.